Listed here are 17 T cell receptor beta chains from one sample, sequenced in a study of human T cells and chemical hapten exposure. In TCRdb, the RACE reads were re-called with MiXCR into one record per CDR3 protein. The sample has about 80,000 distinct CDR3 sequences, 11% to 15% seen once. Regarding time point: pre-sensitization, week 0. Treatment specified: therapeutic diphenylcyclopropenone sensitization with weekly scalp DPC. Sequences were derived from whole blood, sampled in connection with sensitization to the hapten diphenylcyclopropenone (DPC). The receptors were sampled from a woman aged 45-65 years with alopecia areata. Some clones in this sample may be carry-over from other donors' samples.

In its sample, this clonotype was seen a few times. The chain has TRBV28 and TRBJ2-7, with 9 bases identical to TRBD1. This CDR3 spans 15 amino acids. Germline V gene sequence: CDR1 MDHEN, CDR2 SYDVKM. The trim removed 6 bases at V and 2 bases at J, leaving 8 bases unmatched. The CDR3 DNA sequence: TGTGCCAGCAGATCCACAGGGGGCATGCCCTACGAGCAGTACTTC. This encodes CASRSTGGMPYEQYF. The full variable domain, rest sourced from reference TRBV28 and TRBJ2-7, is DVKVTQSSRYLVKRTGEKVFLECVQDMDHENMFWYRQDPGLGLRLIYFSYDVKMKEKGDIPEGYSVSREKKERFSLILESASTNQTSMYLCASRSTGGMPYEQYFGPGTRLTVT.

This clonotype was detected only a few times. The chain is built from TRBV23-1 and TRBJ2-3; maybe TRBD1 (6 bases). TRBV23-1 has ORF status, its function being uncertain. The length of the CDR3 is 17 residues. V lost 1 base to trimming and J lost 0 bases, with 14 bases between them. In DNA, the CDR3 is TGCGCCAGCAGTCAATACCGACAGGACGTGAGCACAGATACGCAGTATTTT. Its protein product is CASSQYRQDVSTDTQYF.

This clonotype was picked up a small number of times. This chain connects TRBV2 to TRBJ1-4; 9 positions match TRBD1. With V trimmed by 6 bases and J by 6 bases, 8 bases remained unmatched. This CDR3 spans 15 amino acids. Germline values: CDR1 SNHLY, CDR2 FYNNEI. The CDR3 region has the DNA TGTGCCAGCAGGACAGGGGGAAATCCCGATGAAAAACTGTTTTTT. Translating it yields CASRTGGNPDEKLFF.

The rearrangement joins TRBV28 to TRBJ2-7; D might be TRBD1 (6 bases). The CDR3 has 12 residues. Trimming cost V 6 bases and J 4 bases, with 10 bases left between them. Looked up from germline, CDR1 is MDHEN and CDR2 is SYDVKM. The CDR3 nucleotides are TGTGCCAGCAGCCAAGGACAGTACGAGCAGTACTTC. Protein product: CASSQGQYEQYF.

This chain links TRBV5-5 with TRBJ1-5, with D hard to call. Trimming took 0 bases from V and 7 from J, leaving 14 bases between them. Germline V gene data show CDR1 as SGHKS and CDR2 as YYEKEE (reference sequence). This CDR3 comprises 15 residues. This chain's CDR3 is CASSLDDFRGQPQHF. The CDR3 nucleotides read TGTGCCAGCAGCTTGGACGATTTTCGAGGGCAGCCCCAGCATTTT.

Remarks on this clonotype: In this CDR3 the conserved last residue, phenylalanine or tryptophan, is missing, so a read error is likely. Because the CDR3's place on the DNA is in doubt, the DNA is left out and the CDR3 is given as listed by TCRdb. This rearrangement joins TRBV21-1 to TRBJ2-1. TRBV21-1 is a recognized pseudogene. The CDR3 spans 8 amino acids, including both terminal residues. CDR3 in amino acids: CASSTLWG.

This chain connects TRBV6-2 or TRBV6-3 to TRBJ1-2; D remains ambiguous. V lost 6 bases to trimming and J lost 1 base, with 6 bases between them. From germline, CDR1 is MNHEY and CDR2 SVGEGT. The CDR3 runs 12 residues. CDR3 residues: CASRADNYGYTF. CDR3 nucleotides: TGTGCCAGCAGGGCCGATAACTATGGCTACACCTTC.

V gene TRBV7-9 combines with J gene TRBJ1-1; the D gene is possibly TRBD1 (6 bases). The CDR3 is 16 residues long. Trimming removed 7 bases from V and 1 base from J, with 19 bases in between. Germline lookup yields CDR1 SEHNR and CDR2 FQNEAQ (reference sequence). CDR3 region: CASKLGTGWPNTEAFF. Here the CDR3 DNA reads TGTGCCAGCAAGTTGGGTACAGGGTGGCCGAACACTGAAGCTTTCTTT.

Sample share makes this clonotype medium-sized (0.01 to 0.1%). The chain recombines TRBV7-2 with TRBJ2-7; 10 bases are a match to TRBD1. V lost 4 bases, J lost 2 bases, and 2 bases stayed unmatched. This CDR3 has 14 amino acids. The germline V gene has CDR1 SGHTA and CDR2 FQGNSA. The CDR3 sequence: CASSWDRGPYEQYF. Written as DNA, the CDR3 is TGTGCCAGCAGCTGGGACAGGGGACCCTACGAGCAGTACTTC. Looking up the rest from reference TRBV7-2 and TRBJ2-7 gives the full variable domain: GAGVSQSPSNKVTEKGKDVELRCDPISGHTALYWYRQSLGQGLEFLIYFQGNSAPDKSGLPSDRFSAERTGGSVSTLTIQRTQQEDSAVYLCASSWDRGPYEQYFGPGTRLTVT.

V is TRBV19 and J is TRBJ2-1, with 7 bases matching TRBD2. J lost 4 bases, V lost 1 base, and 4 bases had no gene match. From germline, CDR1 is LNHDA and CDR2 SQIVND (reference sequence). This CDR3 spans 15 amino acids. CDR3 residues: CASSIGSSGYNEQFF. The CDR3 region has the DNA TGTGCCAGTAGTATAGGATCTAGCGGTTACAATGAGCAGTTCTTC. Using reference TRBV19 and TRBJ2-1 for the parts outside the CDR3, the full variable domain is DGGITQSPKYLFRKEGQNVTLSCEQNLNHDAMYWYRQDPGQGLRLIYYSQIVNDFQKGDIAEGYSVSREKKESFPLTVTSAQKNPTAFYLCASSIGSSGYNEQFFGPGTRLTVL.

This clonotype has a count of ten or more. The chain links TRBV19 to TRBJ2-5, with D possibly being TRBD1 (5 bases). The CDR3 has 13 residues. V lost 4 bases to trimming and J lost 1 base, with 7 bases between them. Germline CDR1 and CDR2: LNHDA and SQIVND (reference sequence). CDR3 in amino acids: CASSKDSQETQYF. The CDR3 DNA follows: TGTGCCAGTAGTAAAGACAGCCAAGAGACCCAGTACTTC.

This clonotype was observed at least ten times. V is TRBV4-1 and J is TRBJ2-7; 9 nucleotides match TRBD1. CDR3 length: 15 amino acids. Germline-derived CDR1 and CDR2 are MGHRA and YSYEKL. J lost 4 bases, V lost 0 bases, and 4 bases had no gene match. The CDR3 region is CASSQEAGQGYEQYF. The CDR3 DNA reads TGCGCCAGCAGCCAAGAAGCGGGACAGGGATACGAGCAGTACTTC.

This clonotype has at least ten counts. This chain connects TRBV28 to TRBJ1-4, with D tentatively TRBD1 (5 bases). V lost 11 bases and J 8 bases, leaving 18 bases between the germline ends. The CDR3 totals 13 residues. Germline-derived CDR1 and CDR2 are MDHEN and SYDVKM. This CDR3 is CASGVGRGEKLFF. CDR3 DNA sequence: TGTGCCTCGGGGGTGGGGCGCGGAGAAAAACTGTTTTTT.

This clonotype was counted only a few times. V gene TRBV18 combines with J gene TRBJ2-7; 11 bases are shared with TRBD2. Germline CDR1 and CDR2: KGHSH and LQKENI. This CDR3 contains 14 residues. J was trimmed by 2 bases and V by 6 bases; bases with no gene match: 3. The CDR3 is CASSGLAGTYEQYF. The CDR3 bases are TGTGCCAGCTCCGGACTAGCGGGTACCTACGAGCAGTACTTC.

The chain's CDR3 is CASSTRGQGAYEQYF. The DNA for the CDR3 is TGTGCCAGCAGTACCCGGGGACAGGGGGCCTACGAGCAGTACTTC. This sequence joins TRBV27 and TRBJ2-7; 11 bases map to TRBD1. V shed 5 bases, J shed 2 bases, and the junction held 5 bases outside the gene matches. The CDR3 sequence is 15 residues long. From germline, CDR1 is MNHEY and CDR2 SMNVEV (reference sequence).

The V gene is TRBV12-3 or TRBV12-4, the J gene TRBJ2-1, with a tentative D call TRBD2 (7 bases). The V and J ends lost 6 bases and 12 bases respectively, with 18 bases between them. This CDR3 is built from 13 residues. The CDR3 DNA reads TGTGCCAGCAGCCTAGCGGATACGGGGGCGCAGTTCTTC. Amino acids: CASSLADTGAQFF.

This clonotype was seen only a few times. This chain joins TRBV2 and TRBJ1-2, with a weak D call TRBD1 (5 bases). The ends were cut back, 3 bases at V and 7 bases at J, with 15 bases in the middle. The CDR3 loop spans 14 amino acids. Germline CDR1 and CDR2: SNHLY and FYNNEI. CDR3 sequence (DNA): TGTGCCAGCAGTGAGGGGGTCCTGTCGGCTGGCTACACCTTC. Its translation: CASSEGVLSAGYTF.